The clone carrying this TCR beta chain was seen ten or more times. These data are taken from a study of breast tumors, draining lymph nodes, adjacent tissues. From the multiplex PCR reads, TCRdb called clonotypes with MiXCR, one entry per CDR3 protein. The repertoire holds 100,000 to 150,000 distinct CDR3 sequences, with about a fifth as singletons. The V end was cut by 0 bases, the J end by 2 bases, with 4 bases between. CDR3 length: 14 amino acids. Germline V gene sequence: CDR1 WSHSY, CDR2 SAAADI. Breast cancer patients provided tissue from their axillary draining lymph nodes. This TCR was sampled from a female donor with breast cancer. Some clones in this sample may be carry-over from other donors' samples. V and J are TRBV10-2 and TRBJ2-2; D not resolved. The sequencing input was axillary lymph node tissue. CDR3 nucleotide sequence: TGCGCCAGCAGTGAGTCGTCTAACACCGGGGAGCTGTTTTTT. Translation: CASSESSNTGELFF.